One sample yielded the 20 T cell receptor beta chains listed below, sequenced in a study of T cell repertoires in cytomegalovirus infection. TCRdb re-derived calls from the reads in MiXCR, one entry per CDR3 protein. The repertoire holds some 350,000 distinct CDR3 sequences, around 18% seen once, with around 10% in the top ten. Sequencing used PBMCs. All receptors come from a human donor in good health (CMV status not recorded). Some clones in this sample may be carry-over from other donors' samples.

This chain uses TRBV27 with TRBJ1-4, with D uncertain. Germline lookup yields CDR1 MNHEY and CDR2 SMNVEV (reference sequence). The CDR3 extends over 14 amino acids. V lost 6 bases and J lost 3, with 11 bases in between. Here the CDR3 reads CASRRHQANEKLFF. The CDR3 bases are TGTGCCAGCAGGCGACACCAGGCTAATGAAAAACTGTTTTTT.

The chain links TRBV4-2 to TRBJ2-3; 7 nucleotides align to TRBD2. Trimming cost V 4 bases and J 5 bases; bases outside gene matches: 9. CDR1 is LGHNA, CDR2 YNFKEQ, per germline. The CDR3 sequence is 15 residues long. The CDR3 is CASSPSGAGGDTQYF. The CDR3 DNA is TGTGCCAGCAGCCCCAGCGGGGCTGGCGGAGATACGCAGTATTTT.

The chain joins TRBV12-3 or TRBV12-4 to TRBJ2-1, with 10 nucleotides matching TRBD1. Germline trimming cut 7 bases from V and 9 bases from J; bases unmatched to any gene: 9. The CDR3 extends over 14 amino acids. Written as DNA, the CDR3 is TGTGCCAGCACCCCGGGACAGGGGTCCGGTGAGCAGTTCTTC. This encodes CASTPGQGSGEQFF.

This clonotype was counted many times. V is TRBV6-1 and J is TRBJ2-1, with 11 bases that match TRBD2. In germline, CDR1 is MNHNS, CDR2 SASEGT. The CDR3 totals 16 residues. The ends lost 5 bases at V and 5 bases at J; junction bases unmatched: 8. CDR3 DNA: TGTGCCAGCAGTTCTTCCGGGACTAGCGGCCACAATGAGCAGTTCTTC. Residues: CASSSSGTSGHNEQFF.

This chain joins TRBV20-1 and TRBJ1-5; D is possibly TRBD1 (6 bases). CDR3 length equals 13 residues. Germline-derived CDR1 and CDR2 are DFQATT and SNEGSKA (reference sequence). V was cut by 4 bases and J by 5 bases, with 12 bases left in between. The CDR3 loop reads CSAKGGPDQPQHF. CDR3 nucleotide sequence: TGCAGTGCTAAGGGGGGGCCGGATCAGCCCCAGCATTTT.

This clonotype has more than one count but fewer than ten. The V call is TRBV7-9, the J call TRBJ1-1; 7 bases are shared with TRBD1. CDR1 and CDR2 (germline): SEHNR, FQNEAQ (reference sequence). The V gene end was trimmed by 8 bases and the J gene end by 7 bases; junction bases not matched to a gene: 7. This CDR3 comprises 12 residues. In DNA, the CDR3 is TGTGCCAGCGTTGAGGGGGCGGGTGAAGCTTTCTTT. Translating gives CASVEGAGEAFF.

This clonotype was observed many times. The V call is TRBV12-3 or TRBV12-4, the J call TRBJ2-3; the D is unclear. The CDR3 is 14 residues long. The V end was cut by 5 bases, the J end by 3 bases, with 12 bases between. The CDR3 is CASSTSAATDTQYF. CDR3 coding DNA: TGTGCCAGCAGTACGTCTGCCGCTACAGATACGCAGTATTTT.

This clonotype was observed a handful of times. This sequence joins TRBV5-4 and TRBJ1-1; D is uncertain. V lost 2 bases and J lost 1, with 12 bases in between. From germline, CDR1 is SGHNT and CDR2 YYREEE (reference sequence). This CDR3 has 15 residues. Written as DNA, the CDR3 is TGTGCCAGCAGCTTTGTAAACCGAAGGAACACTGAAGCTTTCTTT. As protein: CASSFVNRRNTEAFF.

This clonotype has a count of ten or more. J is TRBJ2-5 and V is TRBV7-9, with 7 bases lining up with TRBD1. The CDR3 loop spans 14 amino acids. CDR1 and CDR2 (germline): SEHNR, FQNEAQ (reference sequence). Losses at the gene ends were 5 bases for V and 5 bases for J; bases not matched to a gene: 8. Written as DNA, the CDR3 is TGTGCCAGCAGCCCCTGGGACAGTGGGGAGACCCAGTACTTC. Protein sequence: CASSPWDSGETQYF.

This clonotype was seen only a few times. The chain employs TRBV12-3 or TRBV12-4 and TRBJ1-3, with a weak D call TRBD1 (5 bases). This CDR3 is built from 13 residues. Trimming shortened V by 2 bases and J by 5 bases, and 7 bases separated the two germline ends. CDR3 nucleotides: TGTGCCAGCAGTTTAAACAGGCGAAACACCATATATTTT. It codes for CASSLNRRNTIYF.

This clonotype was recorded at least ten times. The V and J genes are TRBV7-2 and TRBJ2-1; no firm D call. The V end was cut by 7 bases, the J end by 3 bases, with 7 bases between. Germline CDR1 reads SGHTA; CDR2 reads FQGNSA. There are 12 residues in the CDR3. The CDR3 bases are TGTGCCAGCATCTCGGGCTACAATGAGCAGTTCTTC. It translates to CASISGYNEQFF.

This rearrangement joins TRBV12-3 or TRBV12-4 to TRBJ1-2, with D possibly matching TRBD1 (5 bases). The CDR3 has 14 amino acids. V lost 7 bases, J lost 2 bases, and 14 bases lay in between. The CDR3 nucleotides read TGTGCCAGCACCCGGCAGCAGGGAAACTATGGCTACACCTTC. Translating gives CASTRQQGNYGYTF.

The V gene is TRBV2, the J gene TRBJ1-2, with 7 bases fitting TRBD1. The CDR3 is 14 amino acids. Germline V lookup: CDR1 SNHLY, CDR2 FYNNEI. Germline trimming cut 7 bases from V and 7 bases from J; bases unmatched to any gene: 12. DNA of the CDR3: TGTGCCAGCATCTCCCCCAGGGGGAGGGTTGGCTACACCTTC. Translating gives CASISPRGRVGYTF. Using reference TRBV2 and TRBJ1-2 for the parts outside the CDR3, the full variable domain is EPEVTQTPSHQVTQMGQEVILRCVPISNHLYFYWYRQILGQKVEFLVSFYNNEISEKSEIFDDQFSVERPDGSNFTLKIRSTKLEDSAMYFCASISPRGRVGYTFGSGTRLTVV.

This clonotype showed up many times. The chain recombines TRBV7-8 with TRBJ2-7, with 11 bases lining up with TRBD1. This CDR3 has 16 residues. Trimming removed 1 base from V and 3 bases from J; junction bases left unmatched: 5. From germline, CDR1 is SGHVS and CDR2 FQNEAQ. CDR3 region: CASSLVEDRGHYEQYF. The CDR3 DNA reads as TGTGCCAGCAGCTTAGTCGAGGACAGGGGGCACTACGAGCAGTACTTC.

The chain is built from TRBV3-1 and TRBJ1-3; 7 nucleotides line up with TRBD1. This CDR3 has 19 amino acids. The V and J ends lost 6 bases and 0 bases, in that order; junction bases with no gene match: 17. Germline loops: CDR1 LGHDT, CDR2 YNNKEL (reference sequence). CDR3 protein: CASRTTTGTAGTSGNTIYF. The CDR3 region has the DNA TGTGCCAGCAGGACCACTACCGGGACAGCGGGAACCTCTGGAAACACCATATATTTT.

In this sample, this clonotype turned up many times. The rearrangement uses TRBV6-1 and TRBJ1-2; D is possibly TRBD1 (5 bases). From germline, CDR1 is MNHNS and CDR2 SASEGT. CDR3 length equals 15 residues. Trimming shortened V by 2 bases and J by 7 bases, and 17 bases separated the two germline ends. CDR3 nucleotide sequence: TGTGCCAGCAGTGAATCGGGGACGTGGGTGTCTGGCTACACCTTC. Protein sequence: CASSESGTWVSGYTF.

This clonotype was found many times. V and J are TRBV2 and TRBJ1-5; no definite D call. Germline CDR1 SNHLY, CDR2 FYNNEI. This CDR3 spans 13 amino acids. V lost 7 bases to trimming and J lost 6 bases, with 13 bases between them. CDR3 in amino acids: CASKTVGSQPQHF. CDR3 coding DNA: TGTGCCAGCAAGACGGTTGGTAGTCAGCCCCAGCATTTT.

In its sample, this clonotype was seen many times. CDR3 in amino acids: CASSFARDTYEQYF. The CDR3 nucleotides are TGTGCCAGCAGTTTTGCCAGGGATACCTACGAGCAGTACTTC. The V gene is TRBV12-3 or TRBV12-4, the J gene TRBJ2-7; weak D call: TRBD1 (5 bases). The CDR3 runs to 14 residues. V was clipped by 3 bases and J by 2 bases, with 11 bases between them.

DNA for the CDR3: TGTGCCAGCAGCTTTGTAGTAGACTCCAGGGAGGAGCAGTACTTC. This sequence encodes CASSFVVDSREEQYF. The V and J genes are TRBV11-2 and TRBJ2-7, with D perhaps given as TRBD1 or TRBD2 (5 bases each). The V gene's germline CDR1 is SGHAT and CDR2 FQNNGV. This CDR3 region has 15 residues. With 3 bases removed from V and 7 bases from J, the gap between germline ends came to 19 bases.

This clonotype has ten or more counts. The CDR3 protein is CASGHPGATEAFF. The CDR3 DNA is TGTGCCAGCGGGCATCCAGGGGCGACTGAAGCTTTCTTT. The chain is built from TRBV6-1 and TRBJ1-1; D perhaps matches TRBD1 (6 bases). Trimming left V 8 bases short and J 5 bases short, with 15 bases between. This CDR3 comprises 13 residues. Looked up from germline, CDR1 is MNHNS and CDR2 is SASEGT.